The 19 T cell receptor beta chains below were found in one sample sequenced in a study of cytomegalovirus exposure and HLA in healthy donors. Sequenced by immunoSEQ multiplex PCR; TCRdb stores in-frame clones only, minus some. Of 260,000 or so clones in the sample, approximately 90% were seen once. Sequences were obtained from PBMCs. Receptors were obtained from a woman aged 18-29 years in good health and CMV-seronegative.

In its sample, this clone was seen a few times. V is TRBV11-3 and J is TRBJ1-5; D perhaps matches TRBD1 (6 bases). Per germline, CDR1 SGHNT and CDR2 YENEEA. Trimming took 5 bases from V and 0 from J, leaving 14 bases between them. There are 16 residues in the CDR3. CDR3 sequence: CASSPRTAYSNQPQHF. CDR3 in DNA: TGTGCCAGCAGCCCTAGGACAGCTTATAGCAATCAGCCCCAGCATTTT.

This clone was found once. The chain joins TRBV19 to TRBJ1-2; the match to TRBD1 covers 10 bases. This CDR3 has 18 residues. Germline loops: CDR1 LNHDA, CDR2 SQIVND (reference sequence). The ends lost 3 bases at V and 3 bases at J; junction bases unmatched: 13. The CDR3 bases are TGTGCCAGTAGTATTACAGGGGCACAGGGACAGGGGTACTATGGCTACACCTTC. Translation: CASSITGAQGQGYYGYTF.

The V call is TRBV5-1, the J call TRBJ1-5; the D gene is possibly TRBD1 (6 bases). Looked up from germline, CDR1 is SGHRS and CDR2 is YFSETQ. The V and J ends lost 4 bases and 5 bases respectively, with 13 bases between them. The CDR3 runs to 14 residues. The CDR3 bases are TGCGCCAGCAGCCTTCAGGGGCCGGATCAGCCCCAGCATTTT. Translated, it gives CASSLQGPDQPQHF.

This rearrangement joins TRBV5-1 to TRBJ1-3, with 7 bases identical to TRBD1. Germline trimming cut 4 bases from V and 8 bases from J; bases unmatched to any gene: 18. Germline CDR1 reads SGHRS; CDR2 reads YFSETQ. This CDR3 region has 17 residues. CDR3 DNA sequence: TGCGCCAGCAGCCTCTCGACAGGGCCCGCGGGTAGGGACACCATATATTTT. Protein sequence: CASSLSTGPAGRDTIYF.

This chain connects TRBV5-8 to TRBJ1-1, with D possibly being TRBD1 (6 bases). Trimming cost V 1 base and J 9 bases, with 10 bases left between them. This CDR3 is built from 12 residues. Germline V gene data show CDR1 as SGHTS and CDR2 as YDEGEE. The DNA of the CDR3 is TGTGCCAGCAGCTTGATCGGGGGGCAAGCTTTCTTT. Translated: CASSLIGGQAFF.

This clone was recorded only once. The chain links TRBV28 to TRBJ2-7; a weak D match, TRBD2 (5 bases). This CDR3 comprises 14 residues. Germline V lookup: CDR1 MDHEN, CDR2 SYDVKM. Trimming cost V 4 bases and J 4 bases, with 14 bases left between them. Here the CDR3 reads CASSSPGERYEQYF. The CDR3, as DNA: TGTGCCAGCAGTTCCCCCGGGGAGAGGTACGAGCAGTACTTC.

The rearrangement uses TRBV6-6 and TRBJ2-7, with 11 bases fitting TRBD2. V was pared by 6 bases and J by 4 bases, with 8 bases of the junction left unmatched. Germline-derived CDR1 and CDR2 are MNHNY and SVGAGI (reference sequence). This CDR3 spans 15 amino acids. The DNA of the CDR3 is TGTGCCAGCAGGGAACCGGGACTAGCGGATTACGAGCAGTACTTC. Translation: CASREPGLADYEQYF.

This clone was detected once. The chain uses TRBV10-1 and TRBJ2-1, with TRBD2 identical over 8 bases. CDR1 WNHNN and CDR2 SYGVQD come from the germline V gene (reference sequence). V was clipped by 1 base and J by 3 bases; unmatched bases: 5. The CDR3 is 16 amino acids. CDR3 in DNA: TGCGCCAGCAGTGAGTTTTTGCTAGCGGGCTACAATGAGCAGTTCTTC. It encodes CASSEFLLAGYNEQFF.

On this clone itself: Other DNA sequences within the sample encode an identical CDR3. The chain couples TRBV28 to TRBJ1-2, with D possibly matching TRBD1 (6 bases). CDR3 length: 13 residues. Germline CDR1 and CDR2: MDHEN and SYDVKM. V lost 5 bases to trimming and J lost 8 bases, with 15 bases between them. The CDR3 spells CASSPTGSGGYTF. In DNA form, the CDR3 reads TGTGCCAGCAGTCCCACAGGGTCGGGGGGCTACACCTTC.

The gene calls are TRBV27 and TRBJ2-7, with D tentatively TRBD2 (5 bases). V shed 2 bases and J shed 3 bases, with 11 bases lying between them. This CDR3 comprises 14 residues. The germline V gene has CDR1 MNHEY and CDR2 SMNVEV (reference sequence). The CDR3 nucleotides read TGTGCCAGCAGTTTAAGCGGCAGCTTCTACGAGCAGTACTTC. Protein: CASSLSGSFYEQYF.

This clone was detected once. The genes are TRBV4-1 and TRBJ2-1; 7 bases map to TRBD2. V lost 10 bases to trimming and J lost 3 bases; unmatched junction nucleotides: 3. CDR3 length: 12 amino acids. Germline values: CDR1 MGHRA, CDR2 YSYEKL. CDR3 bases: TGCGCCACCACGGGGGGCTACAATGAGCAGTTCTTC. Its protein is CATTGGYNEQFF.

CDR3 sequence: CATRFLESSYNEQFF. CDR3 in DNA: TGTGCCACCCGGTTCTTAGAAAGCTCCTACAATGAGCAGTTCTTC. This rearrangement joins TRBV6-1 to TRBJ2-1; unclear D gene. V gave up 10 bases and J gave up 0 bases, with 16 bases separating them. Germline loops: CDR1 MNHNS, CDR2 SASEGT. This CDR3 is built from 15 residues.

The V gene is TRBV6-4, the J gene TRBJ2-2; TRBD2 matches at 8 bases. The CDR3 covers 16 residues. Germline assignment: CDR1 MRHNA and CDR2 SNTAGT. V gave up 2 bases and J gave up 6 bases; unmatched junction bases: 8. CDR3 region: CASSDLAASGSGELFF. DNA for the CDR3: TGTGCCAGCAGTGACCTCGCGGCTAGCGGGTCCGGGGAGCTGTTTTTT.

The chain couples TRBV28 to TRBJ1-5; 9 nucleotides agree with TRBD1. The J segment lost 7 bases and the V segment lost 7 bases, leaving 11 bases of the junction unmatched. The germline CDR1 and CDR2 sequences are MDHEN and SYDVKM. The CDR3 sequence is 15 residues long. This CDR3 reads CASTLVGQGDQPQHF. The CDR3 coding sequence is TGTGCCAGCACCCTAGTGGGACAGGGCGACCAGCCCCAGCATTTT.

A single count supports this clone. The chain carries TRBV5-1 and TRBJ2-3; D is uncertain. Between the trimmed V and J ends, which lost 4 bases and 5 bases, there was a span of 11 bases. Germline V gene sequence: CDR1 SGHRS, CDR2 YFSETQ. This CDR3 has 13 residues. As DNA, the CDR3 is TGCGCCAGCAGCCACCGTACGGGAGATACGCAGTATTTT. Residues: CASSHRTGDTQYF.

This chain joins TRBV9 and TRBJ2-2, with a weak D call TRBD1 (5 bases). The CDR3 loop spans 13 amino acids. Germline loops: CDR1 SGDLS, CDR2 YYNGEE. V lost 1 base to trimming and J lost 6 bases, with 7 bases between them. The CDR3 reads CASSVTTAGELFF. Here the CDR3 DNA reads TGTGCCAGCAGCGTAACGACAGCCGGGGAGCTGTTTTTT.

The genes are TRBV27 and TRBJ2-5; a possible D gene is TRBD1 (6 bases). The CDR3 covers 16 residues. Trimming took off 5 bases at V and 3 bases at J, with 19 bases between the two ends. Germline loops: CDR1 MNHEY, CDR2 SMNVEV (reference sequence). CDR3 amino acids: CASSLGTGPFKETQYF. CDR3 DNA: TGTGCCAGCAGTCTCGGAACAGGGCCCTTCAAAGAGACCCAGTACTTC.

The CDR3 loop is CASSFPDTYEQYF. CDR3 DNA sequence: TGTGCCAGCAGTTTTCCAGATACCTACGAGCAGTACTTC. The rearrangement joins TRBV28 to TRBJ2-7; no reliable D call. Trimming shortened V by 3 bases and J by 2 bases, and 8 bases separated the two germline ends. The germline gives CDR1 MDHEN, CDR2 SYDVKM. There are 13 residues in the CDR3.

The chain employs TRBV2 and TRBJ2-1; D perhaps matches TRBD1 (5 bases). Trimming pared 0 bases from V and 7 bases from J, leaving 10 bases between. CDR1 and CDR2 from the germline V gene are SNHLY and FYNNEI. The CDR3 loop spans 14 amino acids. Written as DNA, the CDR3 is TGTGCCAGCAGTGAAGCGTCCAGGGCGAATGAGCAGTTCTTC. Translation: CASSEASRANEQFF.